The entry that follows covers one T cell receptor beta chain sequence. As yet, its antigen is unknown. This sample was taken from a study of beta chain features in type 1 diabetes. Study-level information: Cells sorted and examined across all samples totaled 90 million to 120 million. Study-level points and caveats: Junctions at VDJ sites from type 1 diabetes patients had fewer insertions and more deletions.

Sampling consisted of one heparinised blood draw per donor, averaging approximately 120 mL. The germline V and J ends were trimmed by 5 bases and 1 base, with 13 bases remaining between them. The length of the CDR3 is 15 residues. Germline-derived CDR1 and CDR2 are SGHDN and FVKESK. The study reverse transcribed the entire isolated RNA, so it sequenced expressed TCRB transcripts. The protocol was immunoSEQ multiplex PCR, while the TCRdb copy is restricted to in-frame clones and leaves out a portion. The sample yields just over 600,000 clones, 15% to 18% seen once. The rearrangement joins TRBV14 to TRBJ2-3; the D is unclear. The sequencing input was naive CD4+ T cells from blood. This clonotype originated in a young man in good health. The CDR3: CASSSASSRTDTQYF. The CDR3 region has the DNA TGTGCCAGCAGCTCCGCCAGTTCGCGCACAGATACGCAGTATTTT.